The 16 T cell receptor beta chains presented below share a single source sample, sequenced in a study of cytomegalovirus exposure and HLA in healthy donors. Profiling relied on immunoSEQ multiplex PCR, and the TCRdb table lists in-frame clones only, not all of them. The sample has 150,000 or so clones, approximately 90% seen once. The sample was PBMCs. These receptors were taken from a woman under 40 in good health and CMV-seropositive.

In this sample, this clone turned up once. In DNA form, the CDR3 reads TGTGCCAGCAGCTTGGCCAAAGGGAGCTCCTATAATTCACCCCTCCACTTT. It specifies CASSLAKGSSYNSPLHF. The V call is TRBV5-6, the J call TRBJ1-6; D uncertain. Deletions cut 0 bases from V and 0 bases from J, with 10 bases between. Germline V gene data show CDR1 as SGHDT and CDR2 as YYEEEE. This CDR3 has 17 residues.

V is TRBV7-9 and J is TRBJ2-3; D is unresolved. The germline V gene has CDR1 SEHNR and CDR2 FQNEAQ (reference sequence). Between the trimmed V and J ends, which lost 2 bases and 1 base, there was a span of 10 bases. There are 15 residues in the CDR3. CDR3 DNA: TGTGCCAGCAGCTTAAGTCCGCGCGGCACAGATACGCAGTATTTT. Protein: CASSLSPRGTDTQYF.

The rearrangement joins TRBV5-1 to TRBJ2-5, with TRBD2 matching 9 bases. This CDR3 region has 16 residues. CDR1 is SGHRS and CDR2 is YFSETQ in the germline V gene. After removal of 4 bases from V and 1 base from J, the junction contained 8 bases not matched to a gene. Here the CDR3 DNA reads TGCGCCAGCAGCCGCGGGGGGGGCTACCGCCAAGAGACCCAGTACTTC. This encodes CASSRGGGYRQETQYF.

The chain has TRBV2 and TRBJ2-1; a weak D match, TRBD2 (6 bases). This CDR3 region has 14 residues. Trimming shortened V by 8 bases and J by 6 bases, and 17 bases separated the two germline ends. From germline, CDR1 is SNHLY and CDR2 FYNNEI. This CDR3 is CASLIAAGLNEQFF. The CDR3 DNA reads TGTGCCAGCTTAATAGCGGCGGGCCTCAATGAGCAGTTCTTC.

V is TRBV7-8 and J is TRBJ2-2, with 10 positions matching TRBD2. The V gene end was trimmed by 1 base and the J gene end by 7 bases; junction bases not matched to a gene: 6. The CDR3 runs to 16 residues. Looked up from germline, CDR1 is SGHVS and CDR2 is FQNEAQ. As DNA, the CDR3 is TGTGCCAGCAGCTTAGGGCTAGCGGGAGAGGTCGGGGAGCTGTTTTTT. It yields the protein CASSLGLAGEVGELFF.

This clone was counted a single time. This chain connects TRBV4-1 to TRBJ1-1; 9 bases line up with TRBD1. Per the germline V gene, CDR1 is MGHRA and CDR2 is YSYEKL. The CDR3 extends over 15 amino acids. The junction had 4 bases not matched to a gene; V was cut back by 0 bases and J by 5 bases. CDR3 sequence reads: CASSQDGGQGTEAFF. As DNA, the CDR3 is TGCGCCAGCAGCCAAGATGGGGGACAGGGAACTGAAGCTTTCTTT.

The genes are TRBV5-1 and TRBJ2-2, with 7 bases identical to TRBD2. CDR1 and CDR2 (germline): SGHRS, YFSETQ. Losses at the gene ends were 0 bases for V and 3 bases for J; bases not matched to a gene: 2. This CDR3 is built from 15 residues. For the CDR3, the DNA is TGCGCCAGCAGCTTGGCGCTAGCGGACACCGGGGAGCTGTTTTTT. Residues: CASSLALADTGELFF.

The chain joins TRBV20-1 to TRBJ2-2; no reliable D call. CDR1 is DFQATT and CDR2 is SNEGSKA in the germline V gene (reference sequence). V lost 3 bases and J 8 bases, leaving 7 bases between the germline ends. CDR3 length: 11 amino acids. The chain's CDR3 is CSARRPGELFF. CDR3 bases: TGCAGTGCTAGGCGTCCGGGGGAGCTGTTTTTT.

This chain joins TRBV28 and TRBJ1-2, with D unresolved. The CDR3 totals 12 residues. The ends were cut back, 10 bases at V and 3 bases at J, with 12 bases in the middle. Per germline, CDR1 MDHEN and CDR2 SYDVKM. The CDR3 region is CATSRRDYGYTF. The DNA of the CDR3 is TGTGCCACGAGCAGGCGAGACTATGGCTACACCTTC.

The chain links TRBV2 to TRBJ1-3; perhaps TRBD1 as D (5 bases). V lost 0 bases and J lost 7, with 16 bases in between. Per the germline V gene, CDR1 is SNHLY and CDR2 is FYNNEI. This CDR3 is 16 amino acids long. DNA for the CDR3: TGTGCCAGCAGTGAAGCGAGGGGTGGGAGGCGGAACACCATATATTTT. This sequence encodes CASSEARGGRRNTIYF.

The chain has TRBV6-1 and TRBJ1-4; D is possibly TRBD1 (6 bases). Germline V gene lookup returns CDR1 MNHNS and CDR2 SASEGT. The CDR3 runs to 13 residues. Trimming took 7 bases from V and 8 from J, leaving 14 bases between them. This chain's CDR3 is CASTQGTGEKLFF. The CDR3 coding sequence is TGTGCCAGCACGCAGGGGACGGGGGAAAAACTGTTTTTT.

The CDR3 protein is CASSGETGDNSPLHF. DNA of the CDR3: TGTGCCAGCAGCGGGGAGACAGGGGACAATTCACCCCTCCACTTT. The genes are TRBV9 and TRBJ1-6; TRBD1 matches at 8 bases. V was pared by 3 bases and J by 7 bases, with 6 bases of the junction left unmatched. This CDR3 region has 15 residues. Germline CDR1 and CDR2: SGDLS and YYNGEE.

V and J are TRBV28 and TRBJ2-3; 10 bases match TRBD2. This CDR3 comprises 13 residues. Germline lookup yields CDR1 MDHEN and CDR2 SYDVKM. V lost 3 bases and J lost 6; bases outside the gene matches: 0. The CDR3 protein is CASSLGLADTQYF. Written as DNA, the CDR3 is TGTGCCAGCAGTTTGGGACTAGCGGATACGCAGTATTTT.

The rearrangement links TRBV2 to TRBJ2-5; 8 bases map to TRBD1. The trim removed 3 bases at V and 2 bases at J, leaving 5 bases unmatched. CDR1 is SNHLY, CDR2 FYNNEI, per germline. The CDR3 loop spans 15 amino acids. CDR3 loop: CASSDRRGLQETQYF. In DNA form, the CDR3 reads TGTGCCAGCAGTGACCGCAGGGGGCTTCAAGAGACCCAGTACTTC.

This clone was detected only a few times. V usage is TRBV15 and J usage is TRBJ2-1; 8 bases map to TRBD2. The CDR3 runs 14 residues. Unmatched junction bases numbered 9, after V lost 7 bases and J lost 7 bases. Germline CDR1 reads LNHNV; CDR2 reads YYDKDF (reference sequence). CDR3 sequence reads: CATTTGGRENEQFF. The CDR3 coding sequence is TGTGCCACCACGACGGGGGGGCGAGAAAATGAGCAGTTCTTC.

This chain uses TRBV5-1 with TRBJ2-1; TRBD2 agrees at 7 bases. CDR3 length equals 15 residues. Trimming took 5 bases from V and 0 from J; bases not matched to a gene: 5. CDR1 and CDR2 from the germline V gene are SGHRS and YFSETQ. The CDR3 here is CASRDGGSSYNEQFF. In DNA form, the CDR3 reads TGCGCCAGCAGGGATGGCGGGAGCTCCTACAATGAGCAGTTCTTC.